The present entry profiles one T cell receptor (beta chain) with its context. Its antigen remains unidentified. The input lacks base qualities; no much larger clone sits a single base away. The entry originates in a study of cytotoxic CD8 clonotypes in ibrutinib-treated CLL (dated by TCRdb to the early 2020s). Background for the entire study: The cohort had ten to twelve relapsed/refractory and 15 treatment-naive patients; some 17 were IGHV unmutated. Of the 85 to 90 participants in the trial, about two dozen had longitudinal samples available. Every sample from remission and from progressive disease was obtained while the patients were still on ibrutinib. Response samples were obtained after a median of 12 months of treatment, with a range of about 6 to 40 months. Partial responses were observed in 24 patients and complete responses in 2; after a median follow-up of 68 months, remission was maintained in about 15 patients and progression was observed in roughly twelve. Cryopreserved peripheral blood mononuclear cells were collected at three points: before therapy, at response, and at either sustained remission or disease progression. On average, each sample yielded some 250,000 productive templates and around 98,000 productive rearrangements. Findings and caveats that apply to the study as a whole: Public clonotypes were rare and either shrank or stayed stable during treatment, and the rise in clonality at ibrutinib response reflected expansion of private clonotypes. At ibrutinib response clonality went up, during sustained remission it held steady, and at progression it dropped back toward baseline. At baseline, clonality was higher than in age-matched healthy donors and showed a strong correlation with circulating CD8+ T-cell counts. Sustained-remission and progressing patients did not have matched sampling times, and lymph node repertoires were not examined.

From its cysteine to its phenylalanine, the CDR3 spans 12 amino acids. This entry keeps only the CDR3 DNA: 36 bases, framed from base 1. Looking up the germline V gene yields CDR1 SGHVS and CDR2 FQNEAQ. The V end loses 2 bases and the J end loses 4 bases, and a stretch of 6 bases separates them. On a MiSeq, deep resolution sequencing aimed for a depth between 1 in 1 million and 1 in 200,000 T cells, with each clonotype covered approximately 9.2x on average. The immunoSEQ hsTCRB Kit was used to generate TCR beta libraries. Regarding the original processing steps: ImmunoSEQ Data Assistant and ImmunoSEQ Analyzer were used for data analysis, and V, D and J genes were assigned according to IMGT definitions. Clonality, which ranges from 0 to 1, was calculated as one minus the normalized Shannon entropy of productive rearrangement frequencies. Only overrepresented clonotypes making up at least 0.05% of each patient's repertoire were included in the public clonotype analysis. Around 14 repertoires from age-matched healthy donors, obtained from immuneACCESS, served as clonality controls. The immuneACCESS repertoire file appears here via TCRdb, limited to in-frame rearrangements. These files lack a portion of the clones; in checked studies, under half of the deficit traces to unresolved V genes, and the cause of the others is not known. V and J calls and clone size follow that table, whereas D and trimming were derived from the DNA. This sample is represented by hundreds of thousands of clones; roughly 70% of them were singletons. Clones ranked in the top ten supply 15% of the sample.

The sample's time point label is to be understood as: around 25 months on ibrutinib. For TCR beta library preparation, around 2 micrograms of genomic DNA were isolated from cryopreserved PBMCs. Longitudinal blood samples from CLL patients on ibrutinib monotherapy were analyzed using high-throughput TCR beta sequencing. Patients were enrolled in a phase 2 open-label single-center ibrutinib monotherapy trial. This material consisted of PBMCs, taken after 24 months of ibrutinib treatment. This TCR was recovered from a human donor with chronic lymphocytic leukemia. The chain couples TRBV7-8 to TRBJ2-7, with the D gene not clear enough to name. The nucleotide sequence reads TGTGCCAGCAGCTTACCGAGTTACGAGCAGTACTTC. It encodes CASSLPSYEQYF.